The 20 T cell receptor beta chains below were found in one sample sequenced in a study of regulatory T cells in long-lasting Graves disease. Arm-PCR of CDR3 regions and iRepertoire HTBI primers were used to build TCR beta libraries. MiXCR, run by TCRdb on the multiplex PCR reads, gives a single entry per CDR3 protein. The sample contains 650,000 to 850,000 distinct CDR3 sequences, around 30% of which appear only once. As to time point: persistent/refractory GD, antithyroid drugs over 5 years with positive TRAb. The TCR library was made from RNA extracted from PBMCs. This sample comprised peripheral blood mononuclear cells (PBMCs), obtained when the disease was refractory, from a patient treated with antithyroid drugs. The receptors stem from a female donor with Graves disease.

The chain has TRBV5-1 and TRBJ2-7; D perhaps matches TRBD2 (7 bases). This CDR3 has 12 amino acids. Deletions cut 3 bases from V and 12 bases from J, with 16 bases between. Germline CDR1 and CDR2: SGHRS and YFSETQ. For the CDR3, the DNA is TGCGCCAGCAGCTCTGGCGGGGGCGATCGGTACTTC. It yields the protein CASSSGGGDRYF.

This clonotype was seen only a few times. V is TRBV29-1 and J is TRBJ1-1; D not resolved. This CDR3 is built from 12 residues. V was clipped by 4 bases and J by 6 bases, with 12 bases between them. Germline V gives CDR1 SQVTM, CDR2 ANQGSEA. The CDR3 region is CSVARRDPEAFF. The CDR3 DNA reads as TGCAGCGTTGCCCGAAGAGACCCTGAAGCTTTCTTT.

This clonotype was seen a handful of times. The chain has TRBV27 and TRBJ1-6; tentative D call: TRBD1 (6 bases). Germline CDR1 and CDR2: MNHEY and SMNVEV (reference sequence). V dropped 5 bases and J dropped 1 base, with 9 bases sitting between them. The CDR3 loop spans 15 amino acids. In DNA form, the CDR3 reads TGTGCCAGCAGTCAACAGGGTTCCTATAATTCACCCCTCCACTTT. The encoded protein is CASSQQGSYNSPLHF.

This chain joins TRBV12-3 or TRBV12-4 and TRBJ2-7, with D unclear. The length of the CDR3 is 14 residues. V was pared by 5 bases and J by 2 bases, with 13 bases between. This CDR3 reads CASSPLVGAYEQYF. For the CDR3, the DNA is TGTGCCAGCAGTCCCCTCGTCGGCGCCTACGAGCAGTACTTC.

This clonotype turned up a few times. This chain links TRBV5-1 with TRBJ1-1; TRBD1 matches at 9 bases. CDR3 length: 15 amino acids. CDR1 is SGHRS, CDR2 YFSETQ, per germline. Losses at the gene ends were 1 base for V and 10 bases for J; bases not matched to a gene: 11. CDR3 bases: TGCGCCAGCAGCTTGACCTGGGACAGGGATTTGGGAGCTTTCTTT. This sequence encodes CASSLTWDRDLGAFF.

The V and J genes are TRBV29-1 and TRBJ1-2; a weak D match, TRBD1 (5 bases). The CDR3 contains 14 residues. Trimming pared 3 bases from V and 7 bases from J, leaving 18 bases between. Looked up from germline, CDR1 is SQVTM and CDR2 is ANQGSEA. CDR3 sequence reads: CSVDPGRGEGGYTF. In DNA, the CDR3 is TGCAGCGTTGACCCGGGTCGGGGGGAAGGTGGCTACACCTTC.

The V call is TRBV6-1, the J call TRBJ1-5; possible D gene TRBD1, 5 bases. Germline-derived CDR1 and CDR2 are MNHNS and SASEGT. The CDR3 totals 14 residues. V shed 4 bases and J shed 5 bases, with 12 bases lying between them. The CDR3 region has the DNA TGTGCCAGCAGTGCGGGGCGGATTCATCAGCCCCAGCATTTT. Amino acid sequence: CASSAGRIHQPQHF.

The V and J genes are TRBV5-1 and TRBJ2-5; D is possibly TRBD1 (5 bases). Deletions cut 0 bases from V and 2 bases from J, with 14 bases between. The CDR3 is made up of 16 amino acids. Germline V lookup: CDR1 SGHRS, CDR2 YFSETQ. The CDR3 spells CASSLALGAGQETQYF. Written as DNA, the CDR3 is TGCGCCAGCAGCTTGGCACTTGGGGCAGGACAAGAGACCCAGTACTTC.

This clonotype occurred a few times. This rearrangement joins TRBV7-9 to TRBJ2-7; D may match TRBD1 or TRBD2 (5 bases each). Between the trimmed V and J ends, which lost 6 bases and 2 bases, there was a span of 23 bases. From germline, CDR1 is SEHNR and CDR2 FQNEAQ (reference sequence). The CDR3 contains 17 residues. The CDR3 coding sequence is TGTGCCAGCAGGTCTCAACCCTCCGGGACGTCGACCTACGAGCAGTACTTC. Amino acid sequence: CASRSQPSGTSTYEQYF.

The chain couples TRBV27 to TRBJ2-7, with TRBD1 identical over 9 bases. With 0 bases clipped from V and 0 bases from J, the junction kept 12 bases outside the gene matches. This CDR3 has 19 residues. Germline assignment: CDR1 MNHEY and CDR2 SMNVEV (reference sequence). This CDR3 reads CASSLSAPPGTGTSYEQYF. CDR3 nucleotide sequence: TGTGCCAGCAGTTTATCGGCCCCCCCCGGGACAGGGACCTCCTACGAGCAGTACTTC.

This rearrangement joins TRBV6-5 to TRBJ1-2; possibly TRBD1 for D (6 bases). Germline lookup yields CDR1 MNHEY and CDR2 SVGAGI. CDR3 length equals 14 residues. Between the trimmed V and J ends, which lost 4 bases and 3 bases, there was a span of 12 bases. CDR3 sequence reads: CASSSTGDDYGYTF. As DNA, the CDR3 is TGTGCCAGCAGTTCGACAGGCGACGACTATGGCTACACCTTC.

The rearrangement links TRBV20-1 to TRBJ2-4, with 7 bases fitting TRBD2. After removal of 7 bases from V and 8 bases from J, the junction contained 11 bases not matched to a gene. CDR3 length equals 13 residues. CDR1 and CDR2 (germline): DFQATT, SNEGSKA (reference sequence). CDR3 sequence: CSDPAGGRDIQYF. The CDR3 DNA is TGCAGTGATCCGGCAGGCGGGAGAGACATTCAGTACTTC.

This clonotype was observed a handful of times. The chain carries TRBV2 and TRBJ2-3; TRBD2 matches at 10 bases. Germline CDR1 reads SNHLY; CDR2 reads FYNNEI. CDR3 length: 14 residues. J lost 3 bases, V lost 7 bases, and 4 bases had no gene match. The CDR3 nucleotides read TGTGCCAGCAAAATAGCGGGAGGAACAGATACGCAGTATTTT. It yields the protein CASKIAGGTDTQYF.

The rearrangement links TRBV27 to TRBJ1-3, with D unresolved. This CDR3 has 16 residues. V lost 3 bases, J lost 4 bases, and 16 bases lay in between. Per the germline V gene, CDR1 is MNHEY and CDR2 is SMNVEV (reference sequence). In nucleotides, the CDR3 is TGTGCCAGCAGTTTCCGAGGGCCTGCCGCGGGAAACACCATATATTTT. Protein: CASSFRGPAAGNTIYF.

This clonotype was observed at least ten times. This chain joins TRBV6-5 and TRBJ2-7; 10 bases line up with TRBD2. The CDR3 has 15 amino acids. Germline CDR1 is MNHEY and CDR2 is SVGAGI. The ends lost 2 bases at V and 2 bases at J; junction bases unmatched: 3. The CDR3 region has the DNA TGTGCCAGCAGTTACGCAGCGGGAGGGACCTACGAGCAGTACTTC. Translation gives CASSYAAGGTYEQYF.

The chain's CDR3 is CASSPLPEVWPEQYF. DNA for the CDR3: TGCGCCAGCAGCCCCCTGCCGGAAGTTTGGCCCGAGCAGTACTTC. The chain is built from TRBV5-1 and TRBJ2-7; no clear D gene. The CDR3 has 15 residues. CDR1 and CDR2 (germline): SGHRS, YFSETQ. V dropped 4 bases and J dropped 6 bases, with 20 bases sitting between them.

V gene TRBV3-1 combines with J gene TRBJ1-4; 8 nucleotides agree with TRBD1. Per the germline V gene, CDR1 is LGHDT and CDR2 is YNNKEL (reference sequence). Trimming at V came to 2 bases and at J to 5 bases, leaving 4 bases not matched to a gene. There are 15 residues in the CDR3. CDR3 region: CASSQSGQANEKLFF. CDR3 DNA: TGTGCCAGCAGCCAATCGGGACAGGCGAATGAAAAACTGTTTTTT.

The chain uses TRBV5-1 and TRBJ1-5; D call uncertain. The CDR3 contains 15 residues. Germline lookup yields CDR1 SGHRS and CDR2 YFSETQ. The V gene lost 4 bases and the J gene lost 0 bases, with 11 bases spanning the gap. The CDR3 nucleotides are TGCGCCAGCAGCCTGGACCCAGATAGCAATCAGCCCCAGCATTTT. Its translation: CASSLDPDSNQPQHF.

Note on this clonotype: The junction departs from germline at one end; a sequencing error may be responsible. This chain uses TRBV30 with TRBJ1-1; D gene uncertain. CDR3 size: 13 residues. The germline V gene encodes CDR1 GTSNPN and CDR2 SVGIG (reference sequence). The DNA for the CDR3 is TGTGCCGGGAGTTACTGGCTGGGCACTGAAGCTTTCTTT. Translating gives CAGSYWLGTEAFF.

J is TRBJ1-1 and V is TRBV5-4; the D is unclear. This CDR3 is built from 13 residues. V was clipped by 1 base and J by 7 bases, with 11 bases between them. Germline loops: CDR1 SGHNT, CDR2 YYREEE (reference sequence). CDR3: CASSLSGRNEAFF. CDR3 nucleotides: TGTGCCAGCAGCTTGTCCGGAAGAAATGAAGCTTTCTTT.